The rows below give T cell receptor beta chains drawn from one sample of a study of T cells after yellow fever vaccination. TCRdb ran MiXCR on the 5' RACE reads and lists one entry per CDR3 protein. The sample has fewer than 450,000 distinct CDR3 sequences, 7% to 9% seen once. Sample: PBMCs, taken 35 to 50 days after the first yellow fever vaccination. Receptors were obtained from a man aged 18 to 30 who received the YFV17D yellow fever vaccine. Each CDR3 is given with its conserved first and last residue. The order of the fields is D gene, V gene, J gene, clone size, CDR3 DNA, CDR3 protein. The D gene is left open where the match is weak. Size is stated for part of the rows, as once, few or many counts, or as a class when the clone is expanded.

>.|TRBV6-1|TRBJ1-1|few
TGTGCCAGCAGTACGCCGTTCGAGGGGAACACTGAAGCTTTCTTT
CASSTPFEGNTEAFF
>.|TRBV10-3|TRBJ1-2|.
TGTGCCATCAGTGAGGCAGGCTACTATGGCTACACCTTC
CAISEAGYYGYTF
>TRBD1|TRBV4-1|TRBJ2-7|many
TGCGCCAGCAGCCAAGACGGGACAGGGAGGTTCGGTCAGTACTTC
CASSQDGTGRFGQYF
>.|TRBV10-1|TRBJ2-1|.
TGCGCCAGCAGTGCAAATTTCGGGACTCCCCAGGGCGAGCAGTTCTTC
CASSANFGTPQGEQFF
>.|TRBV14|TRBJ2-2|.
TGTGCCAGCAGCCAACAGGGGAATTCTGCCGGGGAGCTGTTTTTT
CASSQQGNSAGELFF
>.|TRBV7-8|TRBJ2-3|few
TGTGCCAGCAGCCAAGTGGTGGGAAGCACAGATACGCAGTATTTT
CASSQVVGSTDTQYF
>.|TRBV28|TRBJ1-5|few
TGTGCCAGCAGTTTAGCAGGGAGTGGGAATCAGCCCCAGCATTTT
CASSLAGSGNQPQHF
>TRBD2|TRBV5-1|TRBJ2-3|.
TGCGCCAGCAGCTTCCAGCGGGGGGGCAGAACAGCAGATACGCAGTATTTT
CASSFQRGGRTADTQYF
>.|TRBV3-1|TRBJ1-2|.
TGTGCCAGCAGGTCCTCGAGGGCCCATGGCTACACCTTC
CASRSSRAHGYTF
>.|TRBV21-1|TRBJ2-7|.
TGTGCCAGCAGCTCCAATCCCATGGGAGACGGCAACGAGCAGTACTTC
CASSSNPMGDGNEQYF
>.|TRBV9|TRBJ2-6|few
TGTGCCAGCGCACTTACAGGGTTGGGGGCCAACGTCCTGACTTTC
CASALTGLGANVLTF
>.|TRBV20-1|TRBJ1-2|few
TGCAGTGCTAGAGCTGCAGGGGTAAACTATGGCTACACCTTC
CSARAAGVNYGYTF
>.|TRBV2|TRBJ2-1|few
TGTGCCAGCGTAAAGGGGTTGGTGATTAATGAGCAGTTCTTC
CASVKGLVINEQFF
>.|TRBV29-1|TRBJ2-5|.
TGCAGCGTGGCAGGGGGGACGGAGACCCAGTACTTC
CSVAGGTETQYF
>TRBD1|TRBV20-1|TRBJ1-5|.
TGCAGTGCGCAAAACTTCGGACAGGCAGTTGATCAGCCCCAGCATTTT
CSAQNFGQAVDQPQHF
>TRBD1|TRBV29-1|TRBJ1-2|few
TGCAGCGTTGTAACGGGGACAGGGGACCTCTATGGCTACACCTTC
CSVVTGTGDLYGYTF
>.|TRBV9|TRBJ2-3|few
TGTGCCAGCAGCGTAGCGGGGATTGTTACAGATACGCAGTATTTT
CASSVAGIVTDTQYF
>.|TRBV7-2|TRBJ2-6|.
TGTGCCAGCAGCTTAGCGGTTGGGGCCAACGTCCTGACTTTC
CASSLAVGANVLTF
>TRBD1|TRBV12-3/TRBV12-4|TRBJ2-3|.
TGTGCCAGCAGTTTAAGACAGGGGGGCACAGATACGCAGTATTTT
CASSLRQGGTDTQYF
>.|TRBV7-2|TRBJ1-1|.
TGTGCCAGCAGCTCCCGTTCGCACACTGAAGCTTTCTTT
CASSSRSHTEAFF
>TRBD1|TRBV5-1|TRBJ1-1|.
TGCGCCAGCAGCTTGGCCTCGGGGGGGGCAGGGGGCACTGAAGCTTTCTTT
CASSLASGGAGGTEAFF
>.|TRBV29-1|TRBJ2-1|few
TGCAGCGTTGAAATCAGGGATTCCTACAATGAGCAGTTCTTC
CSVEIRDSYNEQFF
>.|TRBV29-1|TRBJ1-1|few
TGCAGCGTTGAAGATCCCGACAGATTAAACACTGAAGCTTTCTTT
CSVEDPDRLNTEAFF
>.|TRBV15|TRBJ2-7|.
TGTGCCACCAGCAGGAGGACAGTCTCCAACGAGCAGTACTTC
CATSRRTVSNEQYF
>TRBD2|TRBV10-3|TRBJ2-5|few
TGTGCCATCAGTGAGGAGACTAGCTGGGAGACCCAGTACTTC
CAISEETSWETQYF
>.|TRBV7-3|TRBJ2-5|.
TGTGCCAGCAGTCGAGGGGCCCAAGAGACCCAGTACTTC
CASSRGAQETQYF
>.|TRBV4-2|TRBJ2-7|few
TGTGCCAGCAGCCAAGATCGGACAGTCTACGAGCAGTACTTC
CASSQDRTVYEQYF
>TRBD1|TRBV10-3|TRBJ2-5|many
TGTGCCATCAGACCCAGGGGGCTTCTCGAGACCCAGTACTTC
CAIRPRGLLETQYF
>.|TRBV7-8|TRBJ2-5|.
TGTGCCAGCAGCCCCAGGCTGGGGCTTGGGGGTCAAGAGACCCAGTACTTC
CASSPRLGLGGQETQYF
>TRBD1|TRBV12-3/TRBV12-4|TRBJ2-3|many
TGTGCCAGCAGCTACAGGGGGGATACGCAGTATTTT
CASSYRGDTQYF
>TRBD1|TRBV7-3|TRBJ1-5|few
TGTGCCAGCAGCTTGAAGGGGGCGCGTAGCAATCAGCCCCAGCATTTT
CASSLKGARSNQPQHF
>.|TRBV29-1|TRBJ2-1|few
TGCAGCGGCGGGTCGAGGCTGATGGATAGTTCGGAGCAGTTCTTC
CSGGSRLMDSSEQFF
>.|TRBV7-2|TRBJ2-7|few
TGTGCCAGCAGCCCCAATCCGGGGGCAGGGTACGAGCAGTACTTC
CASSPNPGAGYEQYF
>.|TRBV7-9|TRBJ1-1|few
TGTGCCAGCACCAACACCGCCAGGGGAATGAACACTGAAGCTTTCTTT
CASTNTARGMNTEAFF
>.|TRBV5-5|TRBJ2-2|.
TGTGCCAGCAGCTCCCAGGACCTAAACGGGGAGCTGTTTTTT
CASSSQDLNGELFF
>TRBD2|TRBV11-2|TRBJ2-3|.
TGTGCCAGCAGCTCATCGTTAGCGGGGTGGGCGCAGTATTTT
CASSSSLAGWAQYF
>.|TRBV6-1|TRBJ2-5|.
TGTGCCAGCAGTACCCTGGGGTCAGCTGCGCCCTTGGAGACCCAGTACTTC
CASSTLGSAAPLETQYF
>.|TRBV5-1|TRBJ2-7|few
TGCGCCAGCAGCCTTGGGGCAGTTTTCTCCTACGAGCAGTACTTC
CASSLGAVFSYEQYF
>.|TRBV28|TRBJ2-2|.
TGTGCCAGCAGCCCCGACTTAAACACCGGGGAGCTGTTTTTT
CASSPDLNTGELFF
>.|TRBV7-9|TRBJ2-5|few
TGTGCCAGCACCATCCGAGGGCAGGGAGAGGCCCAGTACTTC
CASTIRGQGEAQYF
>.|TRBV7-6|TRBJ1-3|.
TGTGCCAGCAGCTTAGCGGTGACAGGCTCTGGAAACACCATATATTTT
CASSLAVTGSGNTIYF
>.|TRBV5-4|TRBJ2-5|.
TGTGCCAGCAGCTTTCGCGTCGTCGGGCCCGGAGAGACCCAGTACTTC
CASSFRVVGPGETQYF
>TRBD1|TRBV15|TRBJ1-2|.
TGTGCCACCAGCAGTGGACAGGGAGGCTATGGCTACACCTTC
CATSSGQGGYGYTF
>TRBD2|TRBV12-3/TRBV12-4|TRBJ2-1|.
TGTGCCAGCAACCGACTAGCCTTTCTCCCGTTCTTC
CASNRLAFLPFF
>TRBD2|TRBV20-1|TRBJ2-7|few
TGCAGTGCTAGAGACCACCAGCGGGGGGGTACCTACGAGCAGTACTTC
CSARDHQRGGTYEQYF
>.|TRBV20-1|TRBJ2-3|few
TGCAGTGCTAGAGATTACCCGAACAGGAACACAGATACGCAGTATTTT
CSARDYPNRNTDTQYF
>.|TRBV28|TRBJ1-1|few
TGTGCCAGCAGTTATACACCTCGCCCTGAAGCTTTCTTT
CASSYTPRPEAFF
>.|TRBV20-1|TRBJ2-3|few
TGCAGTGCTAGAGCGGTCGCCCTCACAGATACGCAGTATTTT
CSARAVALTDTQYF
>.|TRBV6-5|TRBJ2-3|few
TGTGCCAGCAAGAGCAGATACAATACGCAGTATTTT
CASKSRYNTQYF
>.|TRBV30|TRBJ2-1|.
TGTGCCTGGAGTGTTTTACTAGGCATAACGGAGCAGTTCTTC
CAWSVLLGITEQFF
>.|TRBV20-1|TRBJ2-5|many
TGCAGTGCTAGCTCCTTGGGTGTCGGTGGGGCCCAGTACTTC
CSASSLGVGGAQYF